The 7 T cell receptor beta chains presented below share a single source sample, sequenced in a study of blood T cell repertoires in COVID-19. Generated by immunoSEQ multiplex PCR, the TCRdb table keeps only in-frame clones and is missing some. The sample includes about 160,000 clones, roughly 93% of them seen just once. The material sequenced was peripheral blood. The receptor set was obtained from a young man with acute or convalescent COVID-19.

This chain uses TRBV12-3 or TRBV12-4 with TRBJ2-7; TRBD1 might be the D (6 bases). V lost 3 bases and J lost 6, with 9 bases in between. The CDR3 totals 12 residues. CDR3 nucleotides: TGTGCCAGCAGTTTGCGGACAGCCGAGCAGTACTTC. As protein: CASSLRTAEQYF.

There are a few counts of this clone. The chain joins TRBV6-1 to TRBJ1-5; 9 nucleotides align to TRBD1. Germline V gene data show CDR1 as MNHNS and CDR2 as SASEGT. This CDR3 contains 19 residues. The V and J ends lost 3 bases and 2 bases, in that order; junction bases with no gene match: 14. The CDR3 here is CASSELGVGTGRRNQPQHF. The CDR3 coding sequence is TGTGCCAGCAGTGAGCTTGGTGTAGGGACAGGGCGTCGCAATCAGCCCCAGCATTTT.

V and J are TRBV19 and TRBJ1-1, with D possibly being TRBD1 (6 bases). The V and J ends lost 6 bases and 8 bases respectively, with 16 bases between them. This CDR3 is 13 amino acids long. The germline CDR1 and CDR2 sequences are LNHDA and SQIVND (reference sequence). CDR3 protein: CASRPRQASEAFF. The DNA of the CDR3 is TGTGCCAGTAGACCGAGACAGGCTTCCGAAGCTTTCTTT.

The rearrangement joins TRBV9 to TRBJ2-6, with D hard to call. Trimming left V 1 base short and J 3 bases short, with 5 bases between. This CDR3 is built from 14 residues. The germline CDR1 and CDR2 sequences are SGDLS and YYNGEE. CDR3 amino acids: CASSVRSGANVLTF. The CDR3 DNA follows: TGTGCCAGCAGCGTACGGAGTGGGGCCAACGTCCTGACTTTC.

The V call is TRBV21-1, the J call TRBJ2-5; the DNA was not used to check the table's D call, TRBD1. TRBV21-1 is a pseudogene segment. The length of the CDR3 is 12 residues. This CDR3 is CASPQGSETQYF. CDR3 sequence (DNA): TGTGCCAGTCCACAGGGCAGCGAGACCCAGTACTTC.

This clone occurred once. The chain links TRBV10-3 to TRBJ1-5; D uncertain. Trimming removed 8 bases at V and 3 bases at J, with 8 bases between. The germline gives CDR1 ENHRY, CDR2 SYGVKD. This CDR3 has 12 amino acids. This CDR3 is CAIGRNNQPQHF. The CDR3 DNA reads TGTGCCATCGGGCGAAACAATCAGCCCCAGCATTTT.

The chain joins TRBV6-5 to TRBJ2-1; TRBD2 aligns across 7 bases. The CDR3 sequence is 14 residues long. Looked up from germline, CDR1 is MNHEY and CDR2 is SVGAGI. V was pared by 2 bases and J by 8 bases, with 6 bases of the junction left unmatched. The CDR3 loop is CASSYGGGWDEQFF. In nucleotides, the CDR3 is TGTGCCAGCAGTTACGGGGGGGGATGGGATGAGCAGTTCTTC.